These 11 T cell receptor beta chains came from one sample sequenced in a study of blood T cell repertoires in COVID-19. Data came from immunoSEQ multiplex PCR; TCRdb stores just in-frame clones and leaves some out. The sample records roughly 200,000 clones, 85% being singletons. Sequences were obtained from PBMCs or T cells enriched from blood (not recorded which). The receptors were sampled from a man aged 35 to 55 who had recovered from COVID-19.

V gene TRBV7-2 combines with J gene TRBJ2-3; D possibly corresponds to TRBD1 (5 bases). The CDR3 consists of 15 residues. CDR1 and CDR2 from the germline V gene are SGHTA and FQGNSA. V gave up 4 bases and J gave up 0 bases, with 11 bases separating them. The CDR3 nucleotides read TGTGCCAGCAGCTCCCAGGGCATAAGCACAGATACGCAGTATTTT. Amino acid sequence: CASSSQGISTDTQYF.

As regards this clone: Additional DNA sequences in this sample encode the identical CDR3. This chain uses TRBV7-2 with TRBJ1-5, with TRBD1 as a possible D gene (5 bases). Per the germline V gene, CDR1 is SGHTA and CDR2 is FQGNSA. CDR3 length: 13 residues. The V end was cut by 2 bases, the J end by 6 bases, with 8 bases between. CDR3 bases: TGTGCCAGCAGCTTATTGGGGGGTCAGCCCCAGCATTTT. Translated: CASSLLGGQPQHF.

The chain couples TRBV28 to TRBJ1-6; D is unclear. CDR1 MDHEN and CDR2 SYDVKM come from the germline V gene. V lost 6 bases and J lost 10, with 7 bases in between. CDR3 length equals 11 residues. The CDR3 region is CASRSISPLHF. DNA of the CDR3: TGTGCCAGCAGATCCATCTCACCCCTCCACTTT.

V is TRBV12-3 or TRBV12-4 and J is TRBJ2-1; 8 positions match TRBD2. The V gene end was trimmed by 3 bases and the J gene end by 15 bases; junction bases not matched to a gene: 7. The CDR3 totals 12 residues. As DNA, the CDR3 is TGTGCCAGCAGTTTTCGCGGGGGGTATGGGTTCTTC. The encoded protein is CASSFRGGYGFF.

This chain joins TRBV4-1 and TRBJ1-3; D not resolved. The germline CDR1 and CDR2 sequences are MGHRA and YSYEKL. The CDR3 sequence is 16 residues long. Trimming removed 1 base from V and 3 bases from J, with 13 bases in between. This CDR3 is CASSQGWPVLGNTIYF. For the CDR3, the DNA is TGCGCCAGCAGCCAAGGGTGGCCCGTCCTTGGAAACACCATATATTTT.

This rearrangement joins TRBV15 to TRBJ2-2, with D possibly being TRBD2 (6 bases). There are 17 residues in the CDR3. From germline, CDR1 is LNHNV and CDR2 YYDKDF (reference sequence). Between the trimmed V and J ends, which lost 0 bases and 2 bases, there was a span of 13 bases. The DNA for the CDR3 is TGTGCCACCAGCAGAGATGACCGGGGGATTAACACCGGGGAGCTGTTTTTT. Residues: CATSRDDRGINTGELFF.

This chain's CDR3 is CASSRTGGDYGYTF. In nucleotides, the CDR3 is TGTGCCAGTAGTCGGACAGGGGGCGACTATGGCTACACCTTC. This chain links TRBV19 with TRBJ1-2; the match to TRBD1 covers 11 bases. V trimming: 5 bases; J trimming: 3 bases; junction bases outside the gene matches: 2. This CDR3 has 14 residues. Germline-derived CDR1 and CDR2 are LNHDA and SQIVND (reference sequence). Drawing the rest from reference TRBV19 and TRBJ1-2, the complete variable domain is DGGITQSPKYLFRKEGQNVTLSCEQNLNHDAMYWYRQDPGQGLRLIYYSQIVNDFQKGDIAEGYSVSREKKESFPLTVTSAQKNPTAFYLCASSRTGGDYGYTFGSGTRLTVV.

The rearrangement uses TRBV18 and TRBJ1-3; 12 bases match TRBD1. The CDR3 has 15 amino acids. J gave up 4 bases and V 3 bases, and 1 base lay outside the gene matches. CDR1 and CDR2 from the germline V gene are KGHSH and LQKENI. CDR3 nucleotides: TGTGCCAGCTCACCTGGGACAGGGGGCGGAAACACCATATATTTT. This gives the protein CASSPGTGGGNTIYF. Supplemented by reference TRBV18 and TRBJ1-3, the full variable domain reads NAGVMQNPRHLVRRRGQEARLRCSPMKGHSHVYWYRQLPEEGLKFMVYLQKENIIDESGMPKERFSAEFPKEGPSILRIQQVVRGDSAAYFCASSPGTGGGNTIYFGEGSWLTVV.

The chain has TRBV6-2 or TRBV6-3 and TRBJ1-2; TRBD1 is a possible D gene (5 bases). Trimming left V 0 bases short and J 5 bases short, with 16 bases between. The V gene's germline CDR1 is MNHEY and CDR2 SVGEGT. The CDR3 contains 16 residues. DNA of the CDR3: TGTGCCAGCAGTTACTCCCATACCTTGACAGCGTATGGCTACACCTTC. It yields the protein CASSYSHTLTAYGYTF.

The chain employs TRBV21-1 and TRBJ1-1; the tabulated D call, TRBD1, remains unverified against the DNA. TRBV21-1 is a pseudogene. This CDR3 contains 19 residues. The CDR3 sequence is CASSREDSTGLAMNTEAFF. CDR3 in DNA: TGTGCCAGCAGCAGAGAAGACTCGACAGGGTTGGCCATGAACACTGAAGCTTTCTTT.

The chain combines TRBV25-1 with TRBJ1-2, with 10 bases matching TRBD1. CDR1 and CDR2 (germline): MGHDK, SYGVNS. V was clipped by 5 bases and J by 4 bases; unmatched bases: 7. This CDR3 has 15 residues. The CDR3 DNA follows: TGTGCCAGCAGTCGCGGGACAGGGGATTCCTATGGCTACACCTTC. It encodes CASSRGTGDSYGYTF.